Below are 9 T cell receptor beta chains sequenced from a single sample in a study of T cell changes during pregnancy in multiple sclerosis. Assay: immunoSEQ multiplex PCR; the TCRdb copy retains only in-frame clones and omits some. This table has 25,000 to 30,000 clones, approximately 90% appearing once. The sample in question was CD4+ T cells from peripheral blood mononuclear cells, obtained in the first trimester of pregnancy. The receptors originated from a female donor with multiple sclerosis, enrolled in a pregnancy study.

The chain uses TRBV7-9 and TRBJ2-3, with 9 bases aligning to TRBD1. The germline CDR1 and CDR2 sequences are SEHNR and FQNEAQ (reference sequence). Trimming at V came to 1 base and at J to 2 bases, leaving 10 bases not matched to a gene. The CDR3 extends over 18 amino acids. Written as DNA, the CDR3 is TGTGCCAGCAGCTTAGGCGGATCCACAGGGGGCAACACAGATACGCAGTATTTT. Protein sequence: CASSLGGSTGGNTDTQYF.

The chain uses TRBV5-1 and TRBJ2-4, with 7 bases fitting TRBD1. V gave up 2 bases and J gave up 5 bases; unmatched junction bases: 10. Germline values: CDR1 SGHRS, CDR2 YFSETQ. The CDR3 length is 16 residues. CDR3 DNA sequence: TGCGCCAGCAGCTTAACAGGGGCACCCGGCCAAAACATTCAGTACTTC. It yields the protein CASSLTGAPGQNIQYF.

V and J are TRBV7-8 and TRBJ1-1; 7 bases fit TRBD1. The CDR3 consists of 13 residues. Trimming took 4 bases from V and 2 from J; bases not matched to a gene: 1. From germline, CDR1 is SGHVS and CDR2 FQNEAQ. In DNA form, the CDR3 reads TGTGCCAGCAGCTGGGACAGAAACACTGAAGCTTTCTTT. Its protein product is CASSWDRNTEAFF.

DNA of the CDR3: TGTGCCAGCAGCCTCCAGGACAGGGCGGGTGGCTACACCTTC. Translating gives CASSLQDRAGGYTF. The rearrangement uses TRBV9 and TRBJ1-2; 8 nucleotides agree with TRBD1. From germline, CDR1 is SGDLS and CDR2 YYNGEE. The CDR3 is made up of 14 amino acids. V was pared by 4 bases and J by 7 bases, with 9 bases of the junction left unmatched. The full variable domain, its missing parts supplied by reference TRBV9 and TRBJ1-2, is DSGVTQTPKHLITATGQRVTLRCSPRSGDLSVYWYQQSLDQGLQFLIQYYNGEERAKGNILERFSAQQFPDLHSELNLSSLELGDSALYFCASSLQDRAGGYTFGSGTRLTVV.

The V and J genes are TRBV5-1 and TRBJ2-3, with TRBD2 matching over 12 bases. The junction had 8 bases not matched to a gene; V was cut back by 0 bases and J by 3 bases. Germline V lookup: CDR1 SGHRS, CDR2 YFSETQ. The CDR3 totals 18 residues. The CDR3 region has the DNA TGCGCCAGCAGCTTGGGACTAGCGGGGGCCCCGTGGACAGATACGCAGTATTTT. Residues: CASSLGLAGAPWTDTQYF. Full variable domain (rest looked up from reference TRBV5-1 and TRBJ2-3): KAGVTQTPRYLIKTRGQQVTLSCSPISGHRSVSWYQQTPGQGLQFLFEYFSETQRNKGNFPGRFSGRQFSNSRSEMNVSTLELGDSALYLCASSLGLAGAPWTDTQYFGPGTRLTVL.

The rearrangement links TRBV15 to TRBJ1-2; possibly TRBD1 for D (5 bases). The CDR3 has 12 amino acids. Germline assignment: CDR1 LNHNV and CDR2 YYDKDF (reference sequence). V lost 3 bases and J 8 bases, leaving 10 bases between the germline ends. In DNA, the CDR3 is TGTGCCACCAGCAGGGGGGGAAACGGCTACACCTTC. Translated: CATSRGGNGYTF.

This chain uses TRBV28 with TRBJ1-3; D gene ambiguous. V was cut by 1 base and J by 4 bases, with 20 bases left in between. The CDR3 loop spans 18 amino acids. CDR1 MDHEN and CDR2 SYDVKM come from the germline V gene. The CDR3 spells CASSLYPWRERRGNTIYF. Here the CDR3 DNA reads TGTGCCAGCAGTTTATATCCCTGGAGGGAAAGAAGAGGAAACACCATATATTTT.

This sequence joins TRBV7-9 and TRBJ1-2; the match to TRBD1 covers 10 bases. Germline-derived CDR1 and CDR2 are SEHNR and FQNEAQ (reference sequence). The V segment lost 5 bases and the J segment 4 bases; nucleotides outside the gene matches: 4. CDR3 length: 14 amino acids. CDR3 bases: TGTGCCAGCAGCCGACAGGGGGCTGGCTATGGCTACACCTTC. It specifies CASSRQGAGYGYTF.

This sequence joins TRBV6-5 and TRBJ1-1, with 7 bases fitting TRBD1. Trimming cost V 10 bases and J 4 bases; bases outside gene matches: 6. Per germline, CDR1 MNHEY and CDR2 SVGAGI. CDR3 size: 12 residues. CDR3 sequence (DNA): TGTGCCACCACAGGGGTGGGCACTGAAGCTTTCTTT. As protein: CATTGVGTEAFF.